These 7 T cell receptor beta chains share one sample of origin, sequenced in a study of blood T cell repertoires in COVID-19. Assay: immunoSEQ multiplex PCR; the TCRdb copy retains only in-frame clones and omits some. This repertoire shows under 300,000 clones, less than 85% found once; its top ten account for more than 4.5%. The sample was peripheral blood. The receptors originated from a woman older than 75 with active or convalescent COVID-19.

The CDR3 DNA reads TGTGCCTGGAGTGTATTGGGCGGGAGGGGGTCCACAGATACGCAGTATTTT. Translated: CAWSVLGGRGSTDTQYF. The chain recombines TRBV30 with TRBJ2-3; 9 bases line up with TRBD2. V was pared by 0 bases and J by 2 bases, with 9 bases of the junction left unmatched. Germline-derived CDR1 and CDR2 are GTSNPN and SVGIG (reference sequence). The CDR3 is 17 amino acids.

This clone was recorded once. The CDR3 region has the DNA TGTGCCACCATGGGACAGGGGACAGATACGCAGTATTTT. Translation gives CATMGQGTDTQYF. J is TRBJ2-3 and V is TRBV24-1; 10 bases line up with TRBD1. Germline values: CDR1 KGHDR, CDR2 SFDVKD. The CDR3 covers 13 residues. V lost 8 bases, J lost 3 bases, and 1 base stayed unmatched.

Regarding this clone: A read error may produce the germline difference seen at one junction end. The chain is built from TRBV7-7 and TRBJ2-1, with TRBD2 matching over 10 bases. The length of the CDR3 is 15 residues. In germline, CDR1 is SSHAT, CDR2 FNYEAQ (reference sequence). The CDR3 DNA reads as TGTGCTAGCAGCCCTAGCGGGGGCTCCTACAATGAGCAGTTCTTC. This sequence encodes CASSPSGGSYNEQFF.

The sample holds one count of this clone. This chain connects TRBV18 to TRBJ1-1, with no clear D. The V gene's germline CDR1 is KGHSH and CDR2 LQKENI. The CDR3 contains 15 residues. Trimming pared 1 base from V and 1 base from J, leaving 10 bases between. The CDR3 DNA sequence: TGTGCCAGCTCACCACGCGAGGCCCGGAACACTGAAGCTTTCTTT. It translates to CASSPREARNTEAFF.

The chain recombines TRBV3-1 (or the pseudogene TRBV3-2) with TRBJ1-2; D uncertain. This CDR3 spans 19 amino acids. V lost 0 bases and J lost 6, with 26 bases in between. The germline V gene has CDR1 LGHDT and CDR2 YNNKEL (reference sequence). The CDR3 nucleotides read TGTGCCAGCAGCCAAGATCCCCTTGAGGGAAGACGGCTCGGGAATGGCTACACCTTC. It translates to CASSQDPLEGRRLGNGYTF.

J is TRBJ1-6 and V is TRBV6-5, with D possibly matching TRBD1 (5 bases). Per germline, CDR1 MNHEY and CDR2 SVGAGI. The CDR3 runs to 14 residues. The V end was cut by 7 bases, the J end by 7 bases, with 14 bases between. DNA of the CDR3: TGTGCCAGCAAGTTCAGGGCGTCCAATTCACCCCTCCACTTT. Translation gives CASKFRASNSPLHF.

This chain connects TRBV30 to TRBJ2-5, with a tentative D call TRBD2 (5 bases). The CDR3 consists of 15 residues. Looked up from germline, CDR1 is GTSNPN and CDR2 is SVGIG (reference sequence). Trimming removed 0 bases at V and 2 bases at J, with 13 bases between. The CDR3 protein is CAWSVHAGIQETQYF. The CDR3, as DNA: TGTGCCTGGAGTGTACACGCGGGTATTCAAGAGACCCAGTACTTC.